This TCR beta chain was documented in a study of regulatory T cells in long-lasting Graves disease. Study results and limitations: Among samples with persistent disease, TRBV28, TRBJ1-2 and TRBJ2-5 were favored.

Only a few counts were recorded for this clonotype. Its antigen is currently unknown. The length of the CDR3 is 16 residues. V was pared by 0 bases and J by 8 bases, with 8 bases of the junction left unmatched. Germline V gene data show CDR1 as LGHNA and CDR2 as YNFKEQ. In building TCR beta libraries, iRepertoire HTBI primers were used together with Arm-PCR of CDR3 regions. TCRdb called the multiplex PCR reads again in MiXCR, with one record for every CDR3 protein. The repertoire holds 400,000 to 650,000 distinct CDR3 sequences, roughly 16% seen once, with around 25% in the top ten. Sample time point: newly diagnosed GD, antithyroid drugs for less than 3 months. Isolated PBMC RNA provided the starting material for the TCR library. Staff drew roughly 9 milliliters of peripheral blood into EDTA tubes. The sample also formed part of further work on T cells in Graves' hyperthyroidism and ophthalmopathy. That work contributes: In patients aged 18 to 65, hyperthyroidism was newly diagnosed, with duration under 2 months. Uncontrolled infections, other autoimmune diseases, pregnancy or lactation led to exclusion of patients.

Source: peripheral blood mononuclear cells (PBMCs), taken at new diagnosis, from a patient treated with antithyroid drugs. The chain carries TRBV4-2 and TRBJ2-1; 9 bases are shared with TRBD2. The sequence was obtained from a woman aged 35-65 years with Graves disease. DNA of the CDR3: TGTGCCAGCAGCCAAGATAGGATAGCGGGGGTCTATGAGCAGTTCTTC. Residues: CASSQDRIAGVYEQFF.